This TCR beta chain stems from a study of cytomegalovirus exposure and HLA in healthy donors. V gave up 1 base and J gave up 3 bases; unmatched junction bases: 6. Germline V gene lookup returns CDR1 LGHNA and CDR2 YSLEER. This CDR3 comprises 15 residues. PCR employed 60 Vbeta and 13 Jbeta primers. The repertoire was sequenced with immunoSEQ multiplex PCR; TCRdb's copy has only in-frame clones and lacks some. The profile shows 150,000 to 250,000 clones, approximately 79% of them singletons. This TCR came from a girl between 10 and 17 years old in good health and CMV-seropositive. The V call is TRBV4-3, the J call TRBJ2-7; TRBD2 matches 7 bases. Sequenced input: PBMCs. CDR3 region: CASSQVAGDYYEQYF. The CDR3, as DNA: TGCGCCAGCAGCCAAGTGGCGGGGGATTACTACGAGCAGTACTTC.